The source of this T cell receptor beta chain is a study of cytomegalovirus exposure and HLA in healthy donors. Of note for this clone: Its antigen is not known.

Trimming at V came to 2 bases and at J to 7 bases, leaving 9 bases not matched to a gene. Germline V CDR1 and CDR2: MGHDK, SYGVNS. The CDR3 covers 15 residues. Findings of the study overall: It has been reported that TCR beta sequences accurately predicted the HLA-A and HLA-B alleles of most subjects.

Those who donated were healthy bone marrow donors. These donors counted as nominally healthy when sampled, but unrecorded immune exposures were likely. The primer mix had 60 Vbeta and 13 Jbeta primers. Original data processing: Later work found tens of millions of unique TCR beta chains, with some 11 million shared. The protocol was immunoSEQ multiplex PCR, while the TCRdb copy is restricted to in-frame clones and leaves out a portion. V and J calls and clone size follow that table, whereas D and trimming were derived from the DNA. The listing contains over 100,000 clones. The receptor comes from a man aged 35-49 years in good health and CMV-seropositive. Sequencing used PBMCs. The V and J genes are TRBV25-1 and TRBJ2-7, with 9 nucleotides matching TRBD2. The CDR3 nucleotides are TGTGCCAGCAGTGAAATAGCGGGAGCCGGGGGGGAGCAGTACTTC. Its translation: CASSEIAGAGGEQYF.